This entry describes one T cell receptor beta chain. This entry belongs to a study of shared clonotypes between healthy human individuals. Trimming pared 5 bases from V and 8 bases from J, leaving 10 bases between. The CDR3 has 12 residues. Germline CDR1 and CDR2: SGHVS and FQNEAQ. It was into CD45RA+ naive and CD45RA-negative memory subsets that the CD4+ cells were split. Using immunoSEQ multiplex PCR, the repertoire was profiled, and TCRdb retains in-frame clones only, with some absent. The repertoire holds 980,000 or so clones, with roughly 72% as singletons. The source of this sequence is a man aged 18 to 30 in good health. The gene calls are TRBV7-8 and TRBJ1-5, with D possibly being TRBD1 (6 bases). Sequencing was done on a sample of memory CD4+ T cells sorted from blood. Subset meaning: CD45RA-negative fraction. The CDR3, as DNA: TGTGCCAGCAGCCCTCGGACAGAGCCCCAGCATTTT. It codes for CASSPRTEPQHF.